This note documents a single T cell receptor beta chain sequence. The sample comes from a study of blood T cell repertoires in COVID-19. Study context: Material from acute and convalescent COVID-19 was sourced from the United States, Italy and Spain.

Cohort 3 recovered donors had two negative PCRs, clearance, or symptom resolution. Sequenced by immunoSEQ multiplex PCR; TCRdb stores in-frame clones only, minus some. The table lists around 58,000 clones, around nine tenths of them singletons, with roughly a tenth in the top ten. Sequences were obtained from PBMCs or T cells enriched from blood (not recorded which). This TCR was sampled from a woman in her thirties or forties who had recovered from COVID-19.

The CDR3 nucleotides read TGTGCCAGCAGTGTCGTTGGGGAGTACGGCAATCAGCCCCAGCATTTT. It codes for CASSVVGEYGNQPQHF. This chain links TRBV6-1 with TRBJ1-5; D gene ambiguous. The V gene lost 4 bases and the J gene lost 2 bases, with 15 bases spanning the gap. The CDR3 spans 16 residues. CDR1 is MNHNS and CDR2 is SASEGT in the germline V gene.